Listed here are 9 T cell receptor beta chains from one sample, sequenced in a study of blood T cell repertoires in COVID-19. TCRdb's table, derived via immunoSEQ multiplex PCR, lists solely in-frame clones and lacks some. The profile shows fewer than 200,000 clones, about four fifths of them singletons. The sequencing sample was made of PBMCs or T cells enriched from blood (not recorded which). These TCRs come from a woman in her fifties or sixties in a cohort exposed to, infected with or recovered from COVID-19 (not recorded which).

The chain employs TRBV7-2 and TRBJ1-2; 8 positions agree with TRBD1. V lost 4 bases and J lost 4; bases outside the gene matches: 8. This CDR3 spans 15 amino acids. Germline values: CDR1 SGHTA, CDR2 FQGNSA. DNA of the CDR3: TGTGCCAGCAGCTCCAGGACAGGGAGGGGCTATGGCTACACCTTC. Amino acid sequence: CASSSRTGRGYGYTF.

The CDR3, as DNA: TGTGCCAGCAGCTTAAGGTTCCGGCGGAGCACAGATACGCAGTATTTT. Its protein product is CASSLRFRRSTDTQYF. The V and J genes are TRBV7-2 and TRBJ2-3; D gene unclear. With 2 bases removed from V and 0 bases from J, the gap between germline ends came to 12 bases. Germline assignment: CDR1 SGHTA and CDR2 FQGNSA. The CDR3 spans 16 residues.

The chain employs TRBV19 and TRBJ1-2, with no clear D. The germline CDR1 and CDR2 sequences are LNHDA and SQIVND (reference sequence). This CDR3 spans 13 amino acids. V was shortened by 6 bases and J by 10 bases, with 18 bases between the two germline ends. CDR3 coding DNA: TGTGCCAGTAGCCCTCCCCCCGACGGAGTCTACACCTTC. Translated: CASSPPPDGVYTF.

This clone was recorded once. V and J are TRBV18 and TRBJ1-5, with 10 bases fitting TRBD1. This CDR3 has 15 residues. CDR1 is KGHSH and CDR2 is LQKENI in the germline V gene. With 2 bases clipped from V and 7 bases from J, the junction kept 5 bases outside the gene matches. CDR3 in DNA: TGTGCCAGCTCACCAAACGGACAGGGGGGCCAGCCCCAGCATTTT. Protein product: CASSPNGQGGQPQHF.

The gene calls are TRBV15 and TRBJ2-1; maybe TRBD2 (6 bases). The V gene lost 3 bases and the J gene lost 12 bases, with 9 bases spanning the gap. This CDR3 has 11 residues. Per germline, CDR1 LNHNV and CDR2 YYDKDF (reference sequence). In DNA, the CDR3 is TGTGCCACCAGCAGGGGGGACTCGCAGTTCTTC. Its translation: CATSRGDSQFF. Filled out from reference TRBV15 and TRBJ2-1, the complete variable domain reads DAMVIQNPRYQVTQFGKPVTLSCSQTLNHNVMYWYQQKSSQAPKLLFHYYDKDFNNEADTPDNFQSRRPNTSFCFLDIRSPGLGDTAMYLCATSRGDSQFFGPGTRLTVL.

The V gene is TRBV6-5, the J gene TRBJ1-3; no clear D. The CDR3 covers 15 residues. CDR1 and CDR2 (germline): MNHEY, SVGAGI. Trimming shortened V by 4 bases and J by 0 bases, and 10 bases separated the two germline ends. The CDR3 nucleotides are TGTGCCAGCAGTTCTCATCGAGGCTCTGGAAACACCATATATTTT. It is translated as CASSSHRGSGNTIYF.

The chain couples TRBV30 to TRBJ1-1, with 9 bases aligning to TRBD1. The CDR3 contains 16 residues. Per germline, CDR1 GTSNPN and CDR2 SVGIG (reference sequence). With V trimmed by 2 bases and J by 5 bases, 12 bases remained unmatched. The CDR3 here is CAWSTGGVFVRTEAFF. CDR3 coding DNA: TGTGCCTGGAGTACAGGGGGCGTTTTTGTGAGGACTGAAGCTTTCTTT. Full variable domain (missing parts from reference TRBV30 and TRBJ1-1): SQTIHQWPATLVQPVGSPLSLECTVEGTSNPNLYWYRQAAGRGLQLLFYSVGIGQISSEVPQNLSASRPQDRQFILSSKKLLLSDSGFYLCAWSTGGVFVRTEAFFGQGTRLTVV.

The CDR3 DNA follows: TGTGCCAGCGGGGTAACGGGAGGAATAACAGATACGCAGTATTTT. Protein: CASGVTGGITDTQYF. V and J are TRBV2 and TRBJ2-3; 7 bases line up with TRBD2. With 8 bases clipped from V and 3 bases from J, the junction kept 11 bases outside the gene matches. The CDR3 sequence is 15 residues long. Germline values: CDR1 SNHLY, CDR2 FYNNEI. Full variable domain (rest looked up from reference TRBV2 and TRBJ2-3): EPEVTQTPSHQVTQMGQEVILRCVPISNHLYFYWYRQILGQKVEFLVSFYNNEISEKSEIFDDQFSVERPDGSNFTLKIRSTKLEDSAMYFCASGVTGGITDTQYFGPGTRLTVL.

This chain links TRBV6-5 with TRBJ2-7; 11 nucleotides align to TRBD1. The CDR3 extends over 14 amino acids. V lost 8 bases to trimming and J lost 2 bases; unmatched junction nucleotides: 5. Per the germline V gene, CDR1 is MNHEY and CDR2 is SVGAGI. The CDR3 region is CASQRDRGTYEQYF. The DNA of the CDR3 is TGTGCCAGCCAACGGGACAGGGGGACCTACGAGCAGTACTTC.